Below are 8 T cell receptor beta chains sequenced from a single sample in a study of blood T cells in healthy people across ages. Alongside a J-beta primer mix, a sample-barcoded 5' primer served in a second PCR lasting roughly 6 to 11 cycles. TCRdb redid the calling of the 5' RACE reads with MiXCR, one entry per CDR3 protein. The sample has 1.5 million to 2 million distinct CDR3 sequences; over 25% are singletons. What was sequenced was blood. These receptors originate from a woman aged 25 to 45 in good health.

This clonotype showed up just once. A read error is possible here, since a much larger clone lies one base away. V usage is TRBV5-1 and J usage is TRBJ2-5, with no clear D. The length of the CDR3 is 16 residues. The germline gives CDR1 SGHRS, CDR2 YFSETQ. CDR3 coding DNA: TGCGCCAGCAGCTTGGTGGACGGACGATCCCAAGAGACCCGGTACTTC. Its translation: CASSLVDGRSQETRYF.

The table lists this clonotype with many counts. The rearrangement links TRBV6-5 to TRBJ2-7, with D perhaps being TRBD1 or TRBD2 (6 bases each). V shed 4 bases and J shed 5 bases, with 18 bases lying between them. The CDR3 has 15 residues. CDR1 is MNHEY, CDR2 SVGAGI, per germline. The CDR3 sequence: CASSSSRGLYHEQYF. DNA for the CDR3: TGTGCCAGCAGTTCGTCTCGGGGGCTTTACCACGAGCAGTACTTC.

This clonotype appeared a few times. The junction departs from germline at one end; a sequencing error may be responsible. V is TRBV20-1 and J is TRBJ2-4; 8 bases line up with TRBD2. From germline, CDR1 is DFQATT and CDR2 SNEGSKA (reference sequence). The CDR3 consists of 15 residues. CDR3 region: CSAFSGVSAKNIRYF. CDR3 DNA sequence: TGCAGTGCTTTTAGCGGGGTATCAGCCAAAAACATTCGGTACTTC.

This clonotype has a handful of counts. V usage is TRBV10-3 and J usage is TRBJ1-2; D perhaps matches TRBD1 (5 bases). CDR3 length: 15 residues. Germline CDR1 ENHRY, CDR2 SYGVKD. Trimming shortened V by 7 bases and J by 3 bases, and 18 bases separated the two germline ends. The CDR3 DNA follows: TGTGCCATCACCCCGGACACGTCCAAGGACTATGGCTACACCTTC. It translates to CAITPDTSKDYGYTF.

This clonotype was counted many times. This chain connects TRBV29-1 to TRBJ2-7; D is undetermined. There are 12 residues in the CDR3. V was cut by 4 bases and J by 2 bases, with 9 bases left in between. CDR1 and CDR2 (germline): SQVTM, ANQGSEA. The CDR3 sequence is CSVGSSPYEQYF. The CDR3 DNA reads as TGCAGCGTTGGATCCAGCCCCTACGAGCAGTACTTC.

This clonotype was counted ten times or more. V gene TRBV29-1 combines with J gene TRBJ2-4; 14 bases line up with TRBD2. J lost 0 bases, V lost 6 bases, and 1 base had no gene match. The CDR3 contains 15 residues. Germline CDR1 SQVTM, CDR2 ANQGSEA. The CDR3 loop reads CSVTSGGVAKNIQYF. The CDR3, as DNA: TGCAGCGTGACTAGCGGGGGGGTAGCCAAAAACATTCAGTACTTC.

The rearrangement joins TRBV20-1 to TRBJ2-1; TRBD1 matches 8 bases. The CDR3 covers 14 residues. Germline CDR1 is DFQATT and CDR2 is SNEGSKA (reference sequence). Losses at the gene ends were 1 base for V and 7 bases for J; bases not matched to a gene: 6. The CDR3: CSARGRTGRNEQFF. CDR3 DNA: TGCAGTGCTAGAGGACGGACAGGGCGGAATGAGCAGTTCTTC.

This clonotype was counted between two and nine times. The rearrangement uses TRBV10-3 and TRBJ2-1; the match to TRBD1 covers 8 bases. Per germline, CDR1 ENHRY and CDR2 SYGVKD. The CDR3 has 11 residues. V gave up 8 bases and J gave up 6 bases; unmatched junction bases: 0. The CDR3 bases are TGTGCCATCGGACAGGGCAATGAGCAGTTCTTC. It codes for CAIGQGNEQFF.